The rows below give T cell receptor beta chains drawn from one sample of a study of radiotherapy plus CTLA-4 blockade in lung cancer. Using immunoSEQ multiplex PCR, the repertoire was profiled, and TCRdb retains in-frame clones only, with some absent. The sample has tens of thousands of clones, 72% seen once. The sample here was peripheral blood, taken from a patient treated with radiotherapy plus ipilimumab. These receptors came from a human donor with non-small cell lung cancer that progressed on radiotherapy plus ipilimumab. CDR3s include the opening cysteine and the closing phenylalanine or tryptophan. A D gene is named only where the DNA matches it firmly. Only part of the rows carry a size: once, few, many, or a class if the clone is expanded.

V gene	clone size	J gene	D gene	CDR3 DNA	CDR3 protein
TRBV28	.	TRBJ1-4	.	TGTGCCACCCTTGGGGGAGGGGAGGAAAAACTGTTTTTT	CATLGGGEEKLFF
TRBV6-1	few	TRBJ2-7	.	TGTGCCAGCAGTGTCAGGGGGGCGGCCTACGAGCAGTACTTC	CASSVRGAAYEQYF
TRBV29-1	few	TRBJ2-5	.	TGCAGCGTTGAAAGGCGTGGAGAGACCCAGTACTTC	CSVERRGETQYF
TRBV2	.	TRBJ1-4	.	TGTGCCAGCAGTGTGGGGAGCGCTAGGGAAAAACTGTTTTTT	CASSVGSAREKLFF
TRBV4-1	.	TRBJ2-5	.	TGCGCCAGCAGCCAAGATCCCGGACAGATCCAAGAGACCCAGTACTTC	CASSQDPGQIQETQYF
TRBV14	few	TRBJ2-7	TRBD2	TGTGCCAGCAGCCCGACTAGCAAGAACGAGCAGTACTTC	CASSPTSKNEQYF
TRBV7-3	.	TRBJ1-1	.	TGTGCCAGCAGCGTCGCCGCAGTGAACACTGAAGCTTTCTTT	CASSVAAVNTEAFF
TRBV6-5	.	TRBJ2-2	.	TGTGCCAGCAGTTACTCTGGGCAGGCTTACACCGGGGAGCTGTTTTTT	CASSYSGQAYTGELFF
TRBV6-6	.	TRBJ1-4	.	TGTGCCAGCCACAGAGTTTCTAATGAAAAACTGTTTTTT	CASHRVSNEKLFF
TRBV28	.	TRBJ1-5	TRBD1	TGTGCCAGCACTGCGACAGGGGGTGGGTATCAGCCCCAGCATTTT	CASTATGGGYQPQHF
TRBV6-6	few	TRBJ1-1	.	TGTGCCAGCAGTTACGGGGGCCTCATGAACACTGAAGCTTTCTTT	CASSYGGLMNTEAFF
TRBV6-6	few	TRBJ2-1	.	TGTGCCAGCGAGACCAGACACAATGAGCAGTTCTTC	CASETRHNEQFF
TRBV19	.	TRBJ2-7	.	TGTGCCAGTAGTATAGATCGGGCCACCGAGCAGTACTTC	CASSIDRATEQYF
TRBV7-9	.	TRBJ2-3	.	TGTGCCAGCAGCTTCGGCCGGGAGACCACAGATACGCAGTATTTT	CASSFGRETTDTQYF
TRBV11-2	few	TRBJ2-7	TRBD1	TGTGCCAGCAGCTTAGATAGGGACAGGGGCCCCTACGAGCAGTACTTC	CASSLDRDRGPYEQYF
TRBV11-2	.	TRBJ2-1	TRBD2	TGTGCCAGCAGCTTAGCTGGGACTAGCGTACTTCCTGACAATGAGCAGTTCTTC	CASSLAGTSVLPDNEQFF
TRBV11-1	.	TRBJ2-2	.	TGTGCCAGCGGGTCGGTGGGGGGCCTGAACACCGGGGAGCTGTTTTTT	CASGSVGGLNTGELFF
TRBV11-3	.	TRBJ2-7	TRBD2	TGTGCCAGCAGCCTAGGAGAGGGACTAGCGGGATCCTACGAGCAGTACTTC	CASSLGEGLAGSYEQYF
TRBV7-2	few	TRBJ2-4	TRBD2	TGTGCCAGCAGCTCGAATCGGGCTAGCGGCAAAAACATTCAGTACTTC	CASSSNRASGKNIQYF
TRBV19	once	TRBJ2-6	.	TGTGCCAGTAGAACCGCGAGGTCTGGGGCCAACGTCCTGACTTTC	CASRTARSGANVLTF
TRBV10-2	.	TRBJ1-5	.	TGCGCCAGCAGTGAGTCGTCAGGGGCCGGGGGGCCCCAGCATTTT	CASSESSGAGGPQHF
TRBV6-5	once	TRBJ1-2	.	TGTGCCAGCAGTTATTTTGCGCAGCCTACTAACTATGGCTACACCTTC	CASSYFAQPTNYGYTF
TRBV5-1	.	TRBJ2-7	.	TGCGCCAGCAGCGCGCAAGGCGTGGGATACGAGCAGTACTTC	CASSAQGVGYEQYF
TRBV7-9	.	TRBJ2-1	.	TGTGCCAGCAGCTACGGGTTGGGCAATGAGCAGTTCTTC	CASSYGLGNEQFF
TRBV7-9	.	TRBJ2-3	TRBD2	TGTGCCAGCAGCGACGGGACTACCTCAAGGGATACGCAGTATTTT	CASSDGTTSRDTQYF
TRBV5-6	.	TRBJ1-5	TRBD1	TGTGCCAGCAGCTTGGGCGGCAGGGGGCAATATCAGCCCCAGCATTTT	CASSLGGRGQYQPQHF
TRBV7-8	.	TRBJ2-3	.	TGTGCCAGCAGCTCAGAGCGGCGCCCCAGCACAGATACGCAGTATTTT	CASSSERRPSTDTQYF
TRBV11-2	few	TRBJ1-5	TRBD1	TGTGCCAGCAGCTCTGGGACAGGGGCTGGTCAGCCCCAGCATTTT	CASSSGTGAGQPQHF
TRBV5-4	once	TRBJ2-6	.	TGTGCCAGCAGCTTGGGTCCCAGATTTGAGGCCAACGTCCTGACTTTC	CASSLGPRFEANVLTF
TRBV9	.	TRBJ1-1	TRBD1	TGTGCCAGCAGCCCAGGGGGTGGCACTGAAGCTTTCTTT	CASSPGGGTEAFF
TRBV6-1	.	TRBJ1-5	.	TGTGCCAGCAGTGAAAGTGCTTATCAGCCCCAGCATTTT	CASSESAYQPQHF
TRBV29-1	.	TRBJ1-5	TRBD1	TGCAGCGTTCGCTCCGGGACAGGAGTGAATCAGCCCCAGCATTTT	CSVRSGTGVNQPQHF
TRBV5-4	.	TRBJ2-5	TRBD1	TGTGCCAGCAGCTCACCCTCCACAGGGGAAGAGACCCAGTACTTC	CASSSPSTGEETQYF
TRBV6-5	few	TRBJ2-2	.	TGTGCCAGCGGTGGGGGCGGGGGCACCGGGGAGCTGTTTTTT	CASGGGGGTGELFF
TRBV14	.	TRBJ1-2	.	TGTGCCAGCAGCCGCCTCGGTGGAGAGGATATTGGCTACACCTTC	CASSRLGGEDIGYTF
TRBV5-4	.	TRBJ2-1	TRBD2	TGTGCCAGCAGCTTCCGAGCGGGAGCCCCGAATGAGCAGTTCTTC	CASSFRAGAPNEQFF
TRBV6-5	.	TRBJ1-6	.	TGTGCCAGCAGTTACGTAAGAAATTCACCCCTCCACTTT	CASSYVRNSPLHF
TRBV5-1	.	TRBJ1-4	.	TGCGCCAGCAGCCGGGACGGTGAAAATGAAAAACTGTTTTTT	CASSRDGENEKLFF
TRBV4-2	.	TRBJ1-6	TRBD1	TGTGCCAGCAGCCAGGGGGGACAGAGATATTTTAATTCACCCCTCCACTTT	CASSQGGQRYFNSPLHF
TRBV7-2	.	TRBJ2-1	TRBD2	TGTGCCAGCAGCAAACGGGGGGTCTACAATGAGCAGTTCTTC	CASSKRGVYNEQFF
TRBV14	.	TRBJ2-2	TRBD2	TGTGCCAGCAGCCAAGATTTAGCGGGAATCACCGGGGAGCTGTTTTTT	CASSQDLAGITGELFF
TRBV15	.	TRBJ2-5	.	TGTGCCACCAGCAGCCGGGACAGTGGGGCTAGCGGCCAAGAGACCCAGTACTTC	CATSSRDSGASGQETQYF
TRBV11-1	.	TRBJ1-2	TRBD1	TGTGCCAGCAGCCCCGGGCCCCGAGGGGGCTTTGGCTACACCTTC	CASSPGPRGGFGYTF
TRBV4-2	.	TRBJ2-1	TRBD2	TGTGCCAGCAGCCAAGTTGTTAATGCTGCCGGGACTAGCGGGGGGCCTTTCTACAATGAGCAGTTCTTC	CASSQVVNAAGTSGGPFYNEQFF
TRBV18	.	TRBJ2-2	.	TGTGCCAGCTCACCAATCGGACTCCCCGGGGAGCTGTTTTTT	CASSPIGLPGELFF
TRBV6-5	.	TRBJ2-2	TRBD2	TGTGCCAGCAGTTACTGGACGGGGGGGAACACCGGGGAGCTGTTTTTT	CASSYWTGGNTGELFF
TRBV7-8	.	TRBJ2-7	.	TGTGCCAGCAGCTTTTCCCCATCCTACGAGCAGTACTTC	CASSFSPSYEQYF
TRBV28	.	TRBJ1-1	TRBD1	TGTGCCAGCAGCCCACCTCGGACAGGGGTGTGGACTGAAGCTTTCTTT	CASSPPRTGVWTEAFF
TRBV4-1	few	TRBJ2-7	.	TGCGCCAGCAGCCAACGTAACGCCCCCCACGAGCAGTACTTC	CASSQRNAPHEQYF
TRBV4-1	few	TRBJ1-4	.	TGCGCCAGCAGCCAACTCAGGAGGGAAAAACTGTTTTTT	CASSQLRREKLFF